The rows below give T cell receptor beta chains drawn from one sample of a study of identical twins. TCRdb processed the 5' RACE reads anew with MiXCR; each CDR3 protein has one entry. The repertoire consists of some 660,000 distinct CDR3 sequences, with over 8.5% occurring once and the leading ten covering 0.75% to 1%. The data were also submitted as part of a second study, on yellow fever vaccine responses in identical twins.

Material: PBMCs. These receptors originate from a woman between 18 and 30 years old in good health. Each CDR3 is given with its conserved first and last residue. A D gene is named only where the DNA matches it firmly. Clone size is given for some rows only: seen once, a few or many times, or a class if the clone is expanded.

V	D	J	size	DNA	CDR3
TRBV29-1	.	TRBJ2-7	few	TGCAGCGTTGTGGGGGCGGACTTATTCGGCGAGCAGTACTTC	CSVVGADLFGEQYF
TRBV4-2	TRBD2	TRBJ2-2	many	TGTGCCAGCAGCCAAGACGGGCGGGGGGCCATTCTAACCGGGGAGCTGTTTTTT	CASSQDGRGAILTGELFF
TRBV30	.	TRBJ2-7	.	TGTGCCTGGAGTCCAACTGGTTTGAGGGGAGCCTACGAGCAGTACTTC	CAWSPTGLRGAYEQYF
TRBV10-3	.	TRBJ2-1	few	TGTGCCATCAGTGAGTCGGACAAGAACAATGAGCAGTTCTTC	CAISESDKNNEQFF
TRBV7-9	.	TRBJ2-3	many	TGTGCCAGCAGCTTAGTTGGACTGACGAGCACAGATACGCAGTATTTT	CASSLVGLTSTDTQYF
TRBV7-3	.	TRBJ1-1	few	TGTGCCAGCAGCTCTACCCCGGGGGAGAACACTGAAGCTTTCTTT	CASSSTPGENTEAFF
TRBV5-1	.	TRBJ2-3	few	TGCGCCAGCAGCTCGACCGGCACCTTCACAGATACGCAGTATTTT	CASSSTGTFTDTQYF
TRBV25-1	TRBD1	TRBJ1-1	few	TGTGCCAGCATTCCTCGGACAGGGCACACTGAAGCTTTCTTT	CASIPRTGHTEAFF
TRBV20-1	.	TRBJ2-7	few	TGCAGTGCTAGCGGCCTTAACCTTGCCTACGAGCAGTACTTC	CSASGLNLAYEQYF
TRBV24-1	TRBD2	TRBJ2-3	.	TGTGCCACCAGTGACCTAAGACTAGCGGGAGGCCTGGATACGCAGTATTTT	CATSDLRLAGGLDTQYF
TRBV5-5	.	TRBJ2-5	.	TGTGCCAGCAGCCTTGGACGGGTAGAAGGGGAGACCCAGTACTTC	CASSLGRVEGETQYF
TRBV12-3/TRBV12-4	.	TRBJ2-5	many	TGTGCCAGCAGCCCTCGGGGGGCCCGGGAGACCCAGTACTTC	CASSPRGARETQYF
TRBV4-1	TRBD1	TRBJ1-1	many	TGCGCCAGCAGCCTACGACAGGGAGACACTGAAGCTTTCTTT	CASSLRQGDTEAFF
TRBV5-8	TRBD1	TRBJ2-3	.	TGTGCCAGCAGCTTTAGGGGGCAAAGGACAGATACGCAGTATTTT	CASSFRGQRTDTQYF
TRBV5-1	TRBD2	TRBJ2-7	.	TGCGCCAGCAGCTTGGCCGGATGGACTAGCCTTACCTACGAGCAGTACTTC	CASSLAGWTSLTYEQYF
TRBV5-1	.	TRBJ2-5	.	TGCGCCAGCAGCGTGGGATCGCCAGCTAGGGTGGGGGAGACCCAGTACTTC	CASSVGSPARVGETQYF
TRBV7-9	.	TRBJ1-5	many	TGTGCCAGCAGCCTTTCAGACAGCCAGCCCCAGCATTTT	CASSLSDSQPQHF
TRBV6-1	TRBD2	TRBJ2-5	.	TGTGCCACTAGCGGGGGGGGATTGGGAGAGACCCAGTACTTC	CATSGGGLGETQYF
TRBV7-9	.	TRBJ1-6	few	TGTGCCAGCAGCTGGGGGGACTCAGCCTCACCCCTCCACTTT	CASSWGDSASPLHF
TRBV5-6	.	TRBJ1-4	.	TGTGCCAGCAGCGTTTTTGTGTGGGCCCCAACTAATGAAAAACTGTTTTTT	CASSVFVWAPTNEKLFF
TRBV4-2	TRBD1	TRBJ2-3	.	TGTGCCAGCAGATCTTCCGGGACAGGGAAGGGGGCGGTAGGCACAGATACGCAGTATTTT	CASRSSGTGKGAVGTDTQYF
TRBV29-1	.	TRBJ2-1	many	TGCAGCGCCTCAAAAAATGAGCAGTTCTTC	CSASKNEQFF
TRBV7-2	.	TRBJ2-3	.	TGTGCCAGCAGCGACGCCATTCCAGATACGCAGTATTTT	CASSDAIPDTQYF
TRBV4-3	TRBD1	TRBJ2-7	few	TGCGCCAGCAGCCAGGGGACAGGGGGTAGTGAGCAGTACTTC	CASSQGTGGSEQYF
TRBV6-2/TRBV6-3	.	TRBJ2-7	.	TGTGCCAGCAGCCCATTACCGCCGACAGGCCTTTCCTACGAGCAGTACTTC	CASSPLPPTGLSYEQYF
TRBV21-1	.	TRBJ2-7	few	TGTGCCAGCTCACTCGCGAGGGACCCCATCGAGCAGTACTTC	CASSLARDPIEQYF
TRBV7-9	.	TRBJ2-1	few	TGTGCCAGCAGCCTAAGCGAGGATTGGCGCTACAATGAGCAGTTCTTC	CASSLSEDWRYNEQFF
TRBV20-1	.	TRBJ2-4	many	TGCAGTGCATGGGGGGAGTCGGGAAACATTCAGTACTTC	CSAWGESGNIQYF
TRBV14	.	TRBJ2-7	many	TGTGCCAGCAGCCAAGAAGGCTATTACGAGCAGTACTTC	CASSQEGYYEQYF
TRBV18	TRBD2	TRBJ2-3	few	TGTGCCAGCTCCGAAGACCGTCTAGCGGGTGCGCAGTATTTT	CASSEDRLAGAQYF
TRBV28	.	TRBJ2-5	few	TGTGCCACCAACACCCCCCTGGGTGCCCAGGAGACCCAGTACTTC	CATNTPLGAQETQYF
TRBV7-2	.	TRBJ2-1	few	TGTGCCAGCAGCGTTGGGCGCTACAATGAGCAGTTCTTC	CASSVGRYNEQFF
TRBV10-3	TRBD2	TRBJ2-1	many	TGTGCCATCAGTGAGTCAAAGAGCGGGGGGGTGCATGAGCAGTTCTTC	CAISESKSGGVHEQFF